A selection of T cell receptor beta chains follows, all from one sample in a study of graft-versus-host responses after intestinal transplantation. Their antigens are not known. Sequencing was performed with immunoSEQ multiplex PCR; in TCRdb, only in-frame clones are kept and a portion is missing. Seen here are more than 100,000 clones, 90% to 95% observed once, and the top ten hold around 1.2%. The sample consisted of unstimulated CD8+ T cells sorted from spleen or lymph node cells, taken before intestinal transplant. All receptors come from a human donor who received an intestinal transplant. The CDR3 runs from the conserved cysteine through the conserved F or W. D genes are given only for firm matches. Rows give clone size only sometimes, using once, few, many, or a class for an expanded clone.

>TRBV4-2|once|-|TRBJ2-5
TGTGCCAGCAGCCAAGCCAGGGAGGGGGGGCCCACAGAGACCCAGTACTTC
CASSQAREGGPTETQYF
>TRBV11-3|once|TRBD2|TRBJ2-1
TGTGCCAGCACCATGGGACTAGCGACCCCCGAGCAGTTCTTC
CASTMGLATPEQFF
>TRBV7-6|-|-|TRBJ2-5
TGTGCCAGCAGCTTAGAGTGGGCACCACAAGAGACCCAGTACTTC
CASSLEWAPQETQYF
>TRBV6-5|few|-|TRBJ1-4
TGTGCCAGCAGAGAATTGGTGGGTAATGAAAAACTGTTTTTT
CASRELVGNEKLFF
>TRBV7-9|-|-|TRBJ2-7
TGTGCCAGCAGCTTAGAGGAAGCGCAGTACTTC
CASSLEEAQYF
>TRBV27|-|TRBD2|TRBJ2-7
TGTGCCAGCAGCTTAGCGGGACCGTACGAGCAGTACTTC
CASSLAGPYEQYF
>TRBV9|-|-|TRBJ1-1
TGTGCCAGCAGCGCCCGGGGGGGGGTTCCCATGAACACTGAAGCTTTCTTT
CASSARGGVPMNTEAFF
>TRBV9|once|TRBD2|TRBJ2-3
TGTGCCAGCAGCCCAGGAAGCGGGGGGGGAAGAGATACGCAGTATTTT
CASSPGSGGGRDTQYF
>TRBV13|-|-|TRBJ2-3
TGTGCCAGCAGCTCAACCCCGGGGCTCCCAACAGATACGCAGTATTTT
CASSSTPGLPTDTQYF
>TRBV7-8|-|-|TRBJ1-5
TGTGCCAGCAGCTTAGTACCCGGGACGGCCGGTCAGCCCCAGCATTTT
CASSLVPGTAGQPQHF
>TRBV6-5|-|TRBD1|TRBJ1-1
TGTGCCAGCAGTTGTCTACCCGGGACAGGGGAAATTGAAGCTTTCTTT
CASSCLPGTGEIEAFF
>TRBV6-5|-|-|TRBJ1-5
TGTGCCAGCAGTCCCGGGACACTAAATCAGCCCCAGCATTTT
CASSPGTLNQPQHF
>TRBV9|-|TRBD1|TRBJ2-1
TGTGCCAGCAGCGTAGCTGCAGACAGGGTGAATGAGCAGTTCTTC
CASSVAADRVNEQFF
>TRBV4-1|-|-|TRBJ2-4
TGCGCCAGCAGCCAAGATGGGGTACAGTACTTC
CASSQDGVQYF
>TRBV11-2|-|TRBD1|TRBJ1-5
TGTGCCAGCAGCCCGGGGGGACAGGGGTTCAATCAGCCCCAGCATTTT
CASSPGGQGFNQPQHF
>TRBV6-5|-|TRBD2|TRBJ2-1
TGTGCCAGCAGTTACCCGCGAGGGCGGGGGGGCTTATGGTTCTTC
CASSYPRGRGGLWFF
>TRBV19|-|-|TRBJ2-3
TGTGCCAGTAGTATTTTCTGGCAATCGGAGGCAGATACGCAGTATTTT
CASSIFWQSEADTQYF
>TRBV19|-|-|TRBJ2-3
TGTGCCAGTAGTATAGGAGGGAGCCCTAGCACAGATACGCAGTATTTT
CASSIGGSPSTDTQYF
>TRBV5-1|-|-|TRBJ2-2
TGCGCCAGCAGCTTGAAGGCGGGGACAGCGAACACCGGGGAGCTGTTTTTT
CASSLKAGTANTGELFF
>TRBV27|-|-|TRBJ1-1
TGTGCCAGCAGTTTATATGGGGGAAGTGGCACTGAAGCTTTCTTT
CASSLYGGSGTEAFF
>TRBV7-9|-|-|TRBJ2-1
TGTGCCAGCAGCTTAGTCAATGAGCAGTTCTTC
CASSLVNEQFF
>TRBV10-1|-|TRBD2|TRBJ2-2
TGCGCCAGCAGTGAGAATTTAGCGGGGGGGCTTCCCGGGGAGCTGTTTTTT
CASSENLAGGLPGELFF